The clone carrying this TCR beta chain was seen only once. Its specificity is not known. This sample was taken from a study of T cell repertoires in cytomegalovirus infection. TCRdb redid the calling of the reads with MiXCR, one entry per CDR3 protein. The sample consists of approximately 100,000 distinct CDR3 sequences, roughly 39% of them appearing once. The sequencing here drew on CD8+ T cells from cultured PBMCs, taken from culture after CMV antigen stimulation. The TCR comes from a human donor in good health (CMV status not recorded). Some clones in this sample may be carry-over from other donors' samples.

The CDR3 loop reads CASSLQLPLAGANTGELFF. For the CDR3, the DNA is TGTGCCAGCAGTTTACAGCTCCCCCTAGCGGGGGCAAACACCGGGGAGCTGTTTTTT. The chain carries TRBV27 and TRBJ2-2, with TRBD2 matching over 10 bases. Trimming removed 2 bases from V and 2 bases from J; junction bases left unmatched: 11. The CDR3 consists of 19 residues. Germline V gene data show CDR1 as MNHEY and CDR2 as SMNVEV (reference sequence).